This TCR beta chain was observed in a study of blood T cell repertoires in COVID-19 (dated by TCRdb to about 2020). With respect to the entire study: Collaborator samples came from the United States, Italy and Spain and covered acute and convalescent phases of COVID-19. The material from the prospective study consisted of cDNA or gDNA derived from T cells, B-cell-depleted T cells, or PBMCs. Subjects who had been exposed to COVID-19, were actively infected with it, or had recovered from it provided the deeply sampled blood TCRbeta repertoires that made up the dataset. The repertoires were released in a freely available public database meant as a resource for research on the immune response to SARS-CoV-2. Samples were obtained from the ongoing ImmuneRACE study (first 160 participants) and from some 1,200 subjects provided by 6 global collaborators. Nearly every sample came with metadata listing a de-identified subject ID, COVID-19 status, age in years and sex. Where HLA class I and class II types were available, the types were taken from metadata supplied by the sample provider, not from assay-based typing. The study at large found these results: The amount of clinical and demographic metadata varied by source and participant and was provided uncurated.

This clone was seen only once. No antigen is known for it. No much larger clonotype is one base removed from it; base qualities were not supplied. Collaborating institutions collected whole blood in K2EDTA tubes following their own protocols. Collaborator samples were shipped for TCRbeta analysis as frozen whole blood, isolated PBMCs, or DNA extracted from either sample type. The immunoSEQ Assay, a bias-controlled multiplex PCR, was used to amplify TCRbeta CDR3 regions from genomic DNA. As for the original processing: Nucleated cell counts per sample were estimated from amplification of reference gene primers within the assay. To quantify the absolute abundance of each unique TCRbeta CDR3 rearrangement, sequence reads were collapsed and filtered. For each sample, productive Simpson clonality was calculated as the square root of Simpson's diversity index over productive rearrangements. TCRdb re-hosts the immuneACCESS table, in-frame sequences only. Its copies lack some clones; in the studies checked, an unresolved V gene accounts for under half of them, and the cause for the rest is not known. V and J calls and clone size are copied from that table; D and trimming were computed from the DNA. The sample table contains about 72,000 clones; only one count was recorded for 70% to 90% of them. Jointly, the top ten make up approximately 10% of the sample.

The junction carries 12 bases between V and J, which are trimmed by 4 bases and 1 base respectively. The CDR3 sequence holds 15 residues, the cysteine and phenylalanine included. Only CDR3 DNA remains: 45 bases, in frame from the first base. CDR1 and CDR2, looked up from the germline V gene, are SGHDT and YYEEEE. The sequencing input was peripheral blood. Recombination connected TRBV5-6 to TRBJ1-5, with no D gene named confidently. This clonotype was obtained from a man aged 70-80 years with active or convalescent COVID-19. The CDR3 has the sequence CASSRRWLSNQPQHF. The DNA reads TGTGCCAGCAGCCGCAGGTGGTTGAGCAATCAGCCCCAGCATTTT.